Shown below are 14 T cell receptor beta chains from a single sample sequenced in a study of T cells expressing NK-cell markers (dated by TCRdb to 2020 to 2022). The library relied on 5' RACE. Instrument on record: Illumina HiSeq 2000. With the reads reprocessed by TCRdb, a single entry stands for each CDR3 protein sequence and no DNA is reported. The table for this sample shows fewer than 550,000 distinct CDR3 sequences. The ten largest clones add up to over 1.3% of the sample. Sequencing was done on a sample of blood T cells: a sorted CD56 or NKG2C T cell subset, CD4+ or CD8+ T cells, or bulk PBMC T cells (not recorded which). Receptor source: a woman between 45 and 65 years old in good health. Donor details come from another sample of the same person, matched by shared clones.

This chain links TRBV11-2 with TRBJ2-7; without DNA, the TCRdb call of TRBD2 cannot be checked. In germline, CDR1 is SGHAT, CDR2 FQNNGV. The CDR3 has 14 residues. CDR3 amino acids: CASSLVVTRGEQYF.

The rearrangement uses TRBV14 and TRBJ2-1; TCRdb picks TRBD2, but there is no DNA to check that call. CDR3 length equals 17 residues. Per germline, CDR1 SGHDN and CDR2 FVKESK. CDR3 residues: CASSQWLAGGQSSEQFF. The variable domain in full, with the rest retrieved from reference TRBV14 and TRBJ2-1, is EAGVTQFPSHSVIEKGQTVTLRCDPISGHDNLYWYRRVMGKEIKFLLHFVKESKQDESGMPNNRFLAERTGGTYSTLKVQPAELEDSGVYFCASSQWLAGGQSSEQFFGPGTRLTVL.

This sequence joins TRBV5-1 and TRBJ2-5; TCRdb indicates TRBD1, and absent DNA this call remains unverified. The CDR3 is made up of 14 amino acids. Looked up from germline, CDR1 is SGHRS and CDR2 is YFSETQ. The CDR3 sequence: CASREPGRQETQYF.

The chain employs TRBV13 and TRBJ1-1; TCRdb outputs TRBD1, but without DNA this stays unchecked. This CDR3 has 16 residues. Germline lookup yields CDR1 PRHDT and CDR2 FYEKMQ (reference sequence). The CDR3 sequence is CASSLEGRGLNTEAFF.

The J gene is TRBJ2-1, the V gene TRBV5-1; the D call from TCRdb, TRBD2, cannot be confirmed without DNA. Per the germline V gene, CDR1 is SGHRS and CDR2 is YFSETQ. The CDR3 loop spans 16 amino acids. The CDR3 sequence: CASSLMTSGKSNEQFF.

The rearrangement uses TRBV5-1 and TRBJ2-7; the TRBD1 assignment by TCRdb is unverifiable without DNA. CDR1 SGHRS and CDR2 YFSETQ come from the germline V gene. CDR3 size: 15 residues. The CDR3 protein is CASSFGGQPFDEQYF. The full variable domain, rest sourced from reference TRBV5-1 and TRBJ2-7, is KAGVTQTPRYLIKTRGQQVTLSCSPISGHRSVSWYQQTPGQGLQFLFEYFSETQRNKGNFPGRFSGRQFSNSRSEMNVSTLELGDSALYLCASSFGGQPFDEQYFGPGTRLTVT.

V is TRBV18 and J is TRBJ1-1; TCRdb indicates TRBD1, and absent DNA this call remains unverified. Germline assignment: CDR1 KGHSH and CDR2 LQKENI. CDR3 length: 15 amino acids. The CDR3 sequence is CASSEGNRANTEAFF.

The chain combines TRBV4-1 with TRBJ2-7; TCRdb reports TRBD1, a call that lacks DNA to check it against. Per the germline V gene, CDR1 is MGHRA and CDR2 is YSYEKL. The CDR3 length is 15 residues. CDR3 residues: CASSQAMGVPYEQYF.

The chain couples TRBV6-5 to TRBJ2-2; TCRdb picks TRBD2, but there is no DNA to check that call. Looked up from germline, CDR1 is MNHEY and CDR2 is SVGAGI. The CDR3 runs to 17 residues. The CDR3 here is CASSPGTSGSKTGELFF.

The rearrangement links TRBV9 to TRBJ2-1. Germline V CDR1 and CDR2: SGDLS, YYNGEE. The length of the CDR3 is 12 residues. CDR3 sequence: CASRGFNNEQFF.

The V gene is TRBV12-3 or TRBV12-4, the J gene TRBJ1-1; TCRdb's D call of TRBD1 is untestable without DNA. The CDR3 covers 12 residues. This CDR3 reads CASGGLGPEAFF.

The V and J genes are TRBV29-1 and TRBJ1-1. CDR1 is SQVTM, CDR2 ANQGSEA, per germline. The CDR3 is 12 amino acids. CDR3 region: CSTTDGNTEAFF.

The CDR3 loop reads CASSSSGRVTYNEQFF. This sequence joins TRBV5-5 and TRBJ2-1; TCRdb gives TRBD2 as the D gene, but with no DNA this cannot be confirmed. Germline-derived CDR1 and CDR2 are SGHKS and YYEKEE (reference sequence). The CDR3 is 16 residues long.

The chain recombines TRBV7-8 with TRBJ2-3. Germline loops: CDR1 SGHVS, CDR2 FQNEAQ. This CDR3 has 12 residues. The CDR3 loop reads CASSPAEDTQYF. Variable domain in full (rest from reference TRBV7-8 and TRBJ2-3): GAGVSQSPRYKVAKRGQDVALRCDPISGHVSLFWYQQALGQGPEFLTYFQNEAQLDKSGLPSDRFFAERPEGSVSTLKIQRTQQEDSAVYLCASSPAEDTQYFGPGTRLTVL.